The rows below give T cell receptor beta chains drawn from one sample of a study of cytomegalovirus exposure and HLA in healthy donors. The table came from immunoSEQ multiplex PCR; TCRdb's copy has only in-frame clones and leaves some out. The table lists roughly 75,000 clones. Input material: PBMCs. The receptors here all came from a boy aged 5-17 years in good health and CMV-seronegative. Both conserved end residues are part of each CDR3. Fields, in order: J gene, V gene, D gene, CDR3 DNA, CDR3 protein. A D gene is named only where the DNA matches it firmly.

TRBJ2-1 | TRBV29-1 | . | TGCAGCGTCGGACAGGGAGGGTCACGGCATGAGCAGTTCTTC | CSVGQGGSRHEQFF
TRBJ1-1 | TRBV4-1 | TRBD1 | TGCGCCAGCAGCCAACTATACCGGGACAGGGAGAACACTGAAGATTTCTTT | CASSQLYRDRENTEDFF
TRBJ2-1 | TRBV30 | . | TGTGCCTGGTCCCATACCGGGACTTTTGACAATGAGCAGTTCTTC | CAWSHTGTFDNEQFF
TRBJ1-3 | TRBV4-3 | TRBD1 | TGCGCCAGCAGTGATCGTCCTGGACAGGCTTACTCTGGAAACACCATATATTTT | CASSDRPGQAYSGNTIYF
TRBJ2-7 | TRBV5-1 | TRBD1 | TGCGCCAGCAGCGGATCCTCCAGGGGGCCTCTTTACGAGCAGTACTTC | CASSGSSRGPLYEQYF
TRBJ1-6 | TRBV12-5 | . | TGTGCTAGTGGACGCTATCGTTCAGGGGAATATTGGAAAAATTCACCCCTCCACTTT | CASGRYRSGEYWKNSPLHF
TRBJ2-7 | TRBV10-3 | TRBD2 | TGTGCCATCAGTGAGTATTTTCTCAGCGGGAGGGCTGAGGACGAGCAGTACTTC | CAISEYFLSGRAEDEQYF
TRBJ2-1 | TRBV30 | . | TGTGCCTACTCAGCGGGCGTATTAATGTTCTTC | CAYSAGVLMFF
TRBJ1-2 | TRBV4-1 | TRBD1 | TGCGCCAGCAGCCAAGCCAACAGGGGTGACTATGGCTACACCTTC | CASSQANRGDYGYTF
TRBJ2-7 | TRBV6-1 | . | TGTGCCAGCAGAACCGGACGGGAAATTGCCTACGAGCAGTACTTC | CASRTGREIAYEQYF
TRBJ2-7 | TRBV2 | TRBD1 | TGTGCCAGCAGTACATCAAGGGACAGGCTAAGCTCCTACGAGCAGTACTTC | CASSTSRDRLSSYEQYF
TRBJ2-5 | TRBV5-1 | . | TGCGCCAGCAGCTTGGGCAGCCAAGAGACCCAGTACTTC | CASSLGSQETQYF
TRBJ1-2 | TRBV7-9 | . | TGTGCCAGCAGCGAAATGAATGAGGCTGGCTACACCTTC | CASSEMNEAGYTF
TRBJ2-7 | TRBV13 | . | TGTGCCAGCAGCTTAGATGGGTCGGGGGGCCCCTCCTACGAGCAGTACTTC | CASSLDGSGGPSYEQYF
TRBJ2-7 | TRBV4-3 | TRBD1 | TGCGCCAGCAGCCAAGATGAAGGGACAGGTGCTTACGAGCAGTACTTC | CASSQDEGTGAYEQYF
TRBJ2-7 | TRBV4-3 | TRBD2 | TGCGCCAGCAGCCAGGCACTAGCGGGAGGGTACGAGCAGTACTTC | CASSQALAGGYEQYF
TRBJ1-2 | TRBV10-3 | TRBD1 | TGTGCCATCAGTCGTGGACAGGGGGCAGTTAACTATGGCTACACCTTC | CAISRGQGAVNYGYTF
TRBJ2-1 | TRBV9 | TRBD1 | TGTGCCAGCAGCGTAGAAGGGACAGAGTCTTACAATGAGCAGTTCTTC | CASSVEGTESYNEQFF
TRBJ1-6 | TRBV5-1 | TRBD1 | TGCGCCAGCACTCCCGACAGGGTGGGGTCACCCCTCCACTTT | CASTPDRVGSPLHF
TRBJ1-5 | TRBV30 | . | TGTGCCGGGAGTGTAGACAGCTCTAGCAATCAGCCCCAGCATTTT | CAGSVDSSSNQPQHF
TRBJ2-4 | TRBV4-2 | TRBD1 | TGTGCCAGCAGCCAAGATCGGCAGGGGGCAGGGGGTATGGCCAAAAACATTCAGTACTTC | CASSQDRQGAGGMAKNIQYF
TRBJ1-1 | TRBV2 | TRBD1 | TGTGCCAGCACGAATCCGCAGGGGGCTCCCTCTTTGAACACTGAAGCTTTCTTT | CASTNPQGAPSLNTEAFF
TRBJ2-7 | TRBV19 | TRBD2 | TGTGCCAGTAGTATACTCGGGGGGAACATCGTCGACGAGCAGTACTTC | CASSILGGNIVDEQYF
TRBJ2-7 | TRBV6-5 | TRBD2 | TGTGCCAGCAGTTACCGACTAGCGGGAAGCTACGAGCAGTACTTC | CASSYRLAGSYEQYF
TRBJ1-1 | TRBV10-3 | . | TGTGCCATCAGTGAGTCCTCAGTGAACACTGAAGCTTTCTTT | CAISESSVNTEAFF